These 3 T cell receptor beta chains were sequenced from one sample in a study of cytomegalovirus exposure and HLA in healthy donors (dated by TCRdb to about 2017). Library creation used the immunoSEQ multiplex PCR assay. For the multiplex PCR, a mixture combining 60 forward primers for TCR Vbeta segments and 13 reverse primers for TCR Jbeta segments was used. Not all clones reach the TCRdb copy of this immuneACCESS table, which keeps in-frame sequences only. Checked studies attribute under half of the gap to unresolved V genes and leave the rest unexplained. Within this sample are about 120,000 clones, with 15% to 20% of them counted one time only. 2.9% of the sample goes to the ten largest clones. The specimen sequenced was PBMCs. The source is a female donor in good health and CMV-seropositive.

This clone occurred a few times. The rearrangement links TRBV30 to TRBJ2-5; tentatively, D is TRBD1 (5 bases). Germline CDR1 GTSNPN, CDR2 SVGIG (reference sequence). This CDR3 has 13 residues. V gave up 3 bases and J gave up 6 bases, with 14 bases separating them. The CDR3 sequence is CAWSVQGVKTQYF. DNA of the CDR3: TGTGCCTGGAGCGTTCAGGGCGTCAAGACCCAGTACTTC. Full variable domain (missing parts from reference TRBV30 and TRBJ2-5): SQTIHQWPATLVQPVGSPLSLECTVEGTSNPNLYWYRQAAGRGLQLLFYSVGIGQISSEVPQNLSASRPQDRQFILSSKKLLLSDSGFYLCAWSVQGVKTQYFGPGTRLLVL.

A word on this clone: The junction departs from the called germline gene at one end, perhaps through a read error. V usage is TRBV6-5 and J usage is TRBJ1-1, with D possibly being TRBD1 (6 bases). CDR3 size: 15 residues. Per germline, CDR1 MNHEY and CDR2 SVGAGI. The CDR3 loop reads CASSYSYRVNPEAFF. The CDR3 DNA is TGTGCCAGCAGTTACTCCTACAGGGTGAACCCTGAAGCTTTCTTT.

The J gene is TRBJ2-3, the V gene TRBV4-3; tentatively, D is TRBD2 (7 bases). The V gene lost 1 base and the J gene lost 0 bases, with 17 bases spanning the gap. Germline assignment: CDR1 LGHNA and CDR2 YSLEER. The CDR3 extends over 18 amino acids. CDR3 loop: CASSQVGGAAASTDTQYF. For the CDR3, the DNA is TGCGCCAGCAGCCAAGTGGGGGGGGCGGCAGCTAGCACAGATACGCAGTATTTT.